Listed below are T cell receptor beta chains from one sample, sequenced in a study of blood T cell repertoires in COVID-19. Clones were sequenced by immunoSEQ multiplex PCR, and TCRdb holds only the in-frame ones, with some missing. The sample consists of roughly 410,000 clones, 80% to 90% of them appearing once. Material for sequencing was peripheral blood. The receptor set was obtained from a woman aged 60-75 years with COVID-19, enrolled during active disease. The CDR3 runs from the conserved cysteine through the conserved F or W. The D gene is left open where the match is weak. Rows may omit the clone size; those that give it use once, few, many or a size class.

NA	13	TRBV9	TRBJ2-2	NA	CASGRVNTGELFF	TGTGCCAGCGGCAGGGTTAACACCGGGGAGCTGTTTTTT
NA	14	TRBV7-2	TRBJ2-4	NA	CASSLPRGAYIQYF	TGTGCCAGCAGCCTACCCAGGGGAGCCTACATTCAGTACTTC
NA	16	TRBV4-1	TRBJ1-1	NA	CASSQEEDWWRTEAFF	TGCGCCAGCAGCCAAGAAGAGGACTGGTGGAGGACTGAAGCTTTCTTT
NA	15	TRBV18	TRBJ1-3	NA	CASSPSLFTGNTIYF	TGTGCCAGCTCACCGTCCTTATTTACTGGAAACACCATATATTTT
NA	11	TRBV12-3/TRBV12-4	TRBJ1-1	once	CASTSYTEAFF	TGTGCCAGCACCTCGTACACTGAAGCTTTCTTT
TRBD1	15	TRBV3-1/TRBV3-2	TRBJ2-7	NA	CASSQTQGAIYEQYF	TGTGCCAGCAGCCAGACACAGGGGGCGATTTACGAGCAGTACTTC
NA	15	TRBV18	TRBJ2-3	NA	CASSPLEGRGDTQYF	TGTGCCAGCTCACCACTCGAGGGCCGGGGAGATACGCAGTATTTT
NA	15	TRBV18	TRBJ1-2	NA	CASSPAGTRGYGYTF	TGTGCCAGCTCACCCGCCGGGACTAGAGGCTATGGCTACACCTTC
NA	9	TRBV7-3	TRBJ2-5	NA	CASQWTQYF	TGTGCCAGCCAATGGACCCAGTACTTC
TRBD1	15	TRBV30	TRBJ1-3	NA	CAWSHRDRDGNTIYF	TGTGCCTGGTCACACCGGGACAGGGATGGAAACACCATATATTTT
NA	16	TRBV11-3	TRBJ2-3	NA	CASSLGLGGATDTQYF	TGTGCCAGCAGCTTAGGCCTGGGCGGGGCCACAGATACGCAGTATTTT
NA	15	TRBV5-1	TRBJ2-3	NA	CASSLWRGRTDTQYF	TGCGCCAGCAGCTTGTGGCGGGGTCGTACAGATACGCAGTATTTT
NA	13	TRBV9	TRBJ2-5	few	CASSVGLQETQYF	TGTGCCAGCAGCGTTGGGCTTCAAGAGACCCAGTACTTC
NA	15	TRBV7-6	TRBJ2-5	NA	CASSLSGGLGETQYF	TGTGCCAGCAGCCTATCAGGAGGGTTGGGGGAGACCCAGTACTTC
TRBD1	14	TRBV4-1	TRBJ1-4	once	CASSQVQGDEKLFF	TGCGCCAGCAGCCAGGTACAGGGGGACGAAAAACTGTTTTTT
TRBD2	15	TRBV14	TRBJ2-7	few	CASSQALAGSYEQYF	TGTGCCAGCAGCCAAGCGCTAGCGGGGTCGTACGAGCAGTACTTC
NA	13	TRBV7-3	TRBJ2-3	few	CASSLGLTDTQYF	TGTGCCAGCAGCTTGGGCCTTACAGATACGCAGTATTTT
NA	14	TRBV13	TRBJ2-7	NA	CASSSASPRYEQYF	TGTGCCAGCAGCTCAGCTAGCCCTCGTTACGAGCAGTACTTC
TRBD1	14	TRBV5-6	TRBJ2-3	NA	CASSGKTGADTQYF	TGTGCCAGCAGCGGAAAGACAGGGGCTGATACGCAGTATTTT
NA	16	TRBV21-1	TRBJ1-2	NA	CASSKATPGGDYGYTF	TGTGCCAGCAGCAAAGCAACGCCAGGGGGAGACTATGGCTACACCTTC
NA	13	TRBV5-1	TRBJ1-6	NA	CASSTVTAAPLHF	TGCGCCAGCAGCACCGTGACGGCGGCACCCCTCCACTTT
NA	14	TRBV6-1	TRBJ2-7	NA	CASSEGGAFYEQYF	TGTGCCAGCAGTGAAGGGGGCGCTTTCTACGAGCAGTACTTC
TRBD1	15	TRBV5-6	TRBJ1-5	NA	CASSLRRGRGQPQHF	TGTGCCAGCAGCTTGCGCAGGGGGCGCGGTCAGCCCCAGCATTTT
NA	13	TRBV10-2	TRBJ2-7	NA	CASGRGALGEQYF	TGCGCCAGCGGGAGGGGGGCCCTCGGCGAGCAGTACTTC
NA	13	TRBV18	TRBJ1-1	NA	CASSPGLNTEAFF	TGTGCCAGTTCCCCGGGTTTGAACACTGAAGCTTTCTTT
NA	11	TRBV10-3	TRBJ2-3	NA	CAIRSSGTQYF	TGTGCCATCAGAAGTTCAGGTACGCAGTATTTT
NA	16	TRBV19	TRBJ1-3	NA	CASNMGGPYSGNTIYF	TGTGCCAGTAACATGGGGGGACCTTACTCTGGAAACACCATATATTTT
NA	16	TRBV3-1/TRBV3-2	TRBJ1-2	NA	CASSQDQAGIHYGYTF	TGTGCCAGCAGCCAAGATCAGGCAGGGATACATTATGGCTACACCTTC
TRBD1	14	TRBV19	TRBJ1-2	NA	CASSVRDRSYGYTF	TGTGCCAGTAGTGTCCGGGACAGGAGCTATGGCTACACCTTC
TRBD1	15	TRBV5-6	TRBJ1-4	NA	CASSSRDRWSEKLFF	TGTGCCAGCAGCTCCCGGGACAGGTGGAGTGAAAAACTGTTTTTT
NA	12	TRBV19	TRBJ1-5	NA	CASNQGGQPQHF	TGTGCCAGTAACCAGGGCGGTCAGCCCCAGCATTTT
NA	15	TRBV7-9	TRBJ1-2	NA	CASSVSLSANYGYTF	TGTGCCAGCAGCGTTTCCCTTTCGGCTAACTATGGCTACACCTTC
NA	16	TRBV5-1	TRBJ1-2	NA	CASSLDGGAQAYGYTF	TGCGCCAGCAGCTTAGACGGAGGGGCGCAGGCCTATGGCTACACCTTC
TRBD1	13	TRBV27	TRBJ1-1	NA	CASSSRTGSGAFF	TGTGCCAGCAGCTCAAGGACAGGGAGTGGAGCTTTCTTT
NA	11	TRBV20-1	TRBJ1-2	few	CSANGAEGYTF	TGCAGTGCCAATGGGGCGGAGGGCTACACCTTC
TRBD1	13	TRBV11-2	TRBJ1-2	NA	CASSPHRGSGYTF	TGTGCCAGCAGCCCCCACAGGGGGTCGGGCTACACCTTC
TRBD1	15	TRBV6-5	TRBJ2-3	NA	CASIPFGQGLDTQYF	TGTGCCAGCATTCCCTTCGGACAGGGGTTAGATACGCAGTATTTT
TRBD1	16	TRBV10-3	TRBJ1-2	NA	CATTRGAQGANYGYTF	TGTGCCACCACCCGAGGGGCGCAGGGGGCTAACTATGGCTACACCTTC
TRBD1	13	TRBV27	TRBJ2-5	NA	CASRKGGRETQYF	TGTGCCAGCAGAAAAGGGGGCCGGGAGACCCAGTACTTC
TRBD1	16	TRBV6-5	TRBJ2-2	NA	CASSYSAQGASGELFF	TGTGCCAGCAGTTACTCGGCTCAGGGGGCGTCCGGGGAGCTGTTTTTT
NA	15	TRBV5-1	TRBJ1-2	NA	CASSLDGGTNYGYTF	TGCGCCAGCAGCTTGGATGGCGGGACTAACTATGGCTACACCTTC
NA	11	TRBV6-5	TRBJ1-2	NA	CASTGNYGYTF	TGTGCCAGCACAGGGAACTATGGCTACACCTTC
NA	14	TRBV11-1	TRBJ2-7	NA	CASSLRDGHYEQYF	TGTGCCAGCAGCCTGCGGGACGGACACTACGAGCAGTACTTC
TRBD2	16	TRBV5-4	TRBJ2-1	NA	CASSSGTSGGGDEQFF	TGTGCCAGCAGCTCCGGGACTAGCGGGGGGGGCGATGAGCAGTTCTTC
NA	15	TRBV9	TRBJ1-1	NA	CASTRTDLMNTEAFF	TGTGCCAGCACCCGGACAGACCTCATGAACACTGAAGCTTTCTTT
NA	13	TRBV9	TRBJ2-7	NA	CASSVVPSYEQYF	TGTGCCAGCAGCGTAGTGCCCAGCTACGAGCAGTACTTC
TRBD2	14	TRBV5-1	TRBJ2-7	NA	CASSLSGGAYEQYF	TGCGCCAGCAGCTTGAGCGGGGGGGCCTACGAGCAGTACTTC
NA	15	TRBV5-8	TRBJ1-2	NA	CASSLEGGMWNGYTF	TGTGCCAGCAGCTTGGAAGGAGGGATGTGGAATGGCTACACCTTC
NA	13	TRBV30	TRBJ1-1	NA	CANLTEAGTEAFF	TGTGCCAATCTTACCGAGGCGGGGACTGAAGCTTTCTTT
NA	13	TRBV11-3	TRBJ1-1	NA	CASSLGRNTEAFF	TGTGCCAGCAGCTTAGGGAGGAACACTGAAGCTTTCTTT